This T cell receptor beta chain was documented in a study of blood T cell dynamics during melanoma immunotherapy. Study results and caveats: PBMC repertoires of eventual disease-control patients split at W3 into clonality or diversity gains. Clones driving repertoire changes may be melanoma-specific or general immune activation.

This CDR3 contains 16 residues. Per the germline V gene, CDR1 is MDHEN and CDR2 is SYDVKM. The V end lost 5 bases, the J end lost 4 bases, and 17 bases lay between the germline ends. The data were produced by immunoSEQ multiplex PCR, yet TCRdb's version contains in-frame clones alone and is incomplete. The table records over 6,000 clones, approximately 86% of them present only once. Concerning this clone: The antigen remains undetermined.

As to time point: week 3, after first cycle of checkpoint inhibitor. This rearrangement joins TRBV28 to TRBJ1-4; D remains unclear. The clonotype originates from a human donor with melanoma. Source: blood, taken from a patient treated with checkpoint blockade. The CDR3 bases are TGTGCCAGCAGTCCGACGACTCGCCCCTATAATGAAAAACTGTTTTTT. Its protein is CASSPTTRPYNEKLFF.